The clone carrying this T cell receptor beta chain occurred a few times. After removal of 2 bases from V and 6 bases from J, the junction contained 10 bases not matched to a gene. The germline gives CDR1 SGHVS, CDR2 FQNEAQ. The CDR3 totals 16 residues. Unique molecular identifiers were incorporated when the TCRbeta library was constructed. MiXCR, run by TCRdb on the PCR reads, gives a single entry per CDR3 protein. Of some 200,000 distinct CDR3 sequences in the sample, 6% to 7% were seen once. This entry comes from a study of T-cell reconstitution after alpha-beta-depleted transplantation in children.

The chain is built from TRBV7-8 and TRBJ2-3; 8 bases fit TRBD2. Sequencing used PBMCs from the stem cell graft donor, obtained from the stem cell graft. This sequence was found in a human donor who donated a stem cell graft to a child with Wiskott-Aldrich syndrome. The CDR3 DNA is TGTGCCAGCAGCTTATTCCCGGGGGGGGCTGGTGATACGCAGTATTTT. Amino acid sequence: CASSLFPGGAGDTQYF.